Each of the 32 T cell receptor beta chains below was sequenced from the same sample in a study of PD-1 blockade in classical Hodgkin lymphoma. Time point: cycle 4 day 1 (C4D1), after 6 weeks of nivolumab. Exposure to brentuximab vedotin varied, and each patient had relapsed following autologous stem cell transplantation. From thawed PBMCs, CD8+ T cells were isolated by magnetic negative selection. Libraries were prepared by immunoSEQ multiplex PCR; TCRdb keeps only in-frame clonotypes and omits some of them. The profile shows more than 1,100 clones, around 77% of them singletons. This material consisted of CD8+ T cells from blood, taken before the fourth cycle of nivolumab. These receptors were collected from a human donor with classical Hodgkin lymphoma. The donor label of this sample is uncertain.

V gene TRBV18 combines with J gene TRBJ2-2; D perhaps matches TRBD1 (5 bases). The CDR3 has 16 amino acids. V shed 3 bases and J shed 2 bases, with 13 bases lying between them. CDR1 and CDR2 (germline): KGHSH, LQKENI. The CDR3 loop is CASSPETTENTGELFF. For the CDR3, the DNA is TGTGCCAGCTCACCGGAGACGACAGAAAACACCGGGGAGCTGTTTTTT.

The CDR3 DNA reads as TGCAGTGCCTCCTCCAGGGCGGAGCAGTTCTTC. This codes for CSASSRAEQFF. The genes are TRBV20-1 and TRBJ2-1, with a tentative D call TRBD1 (5 bases). Germline loops: CDR1 DFQATT, CDR2 SNEGSKA (reference sequence). This CDR3 region has 11 residues. V was pared by 6 bases and J by 10 bases, with 13 bases between.

The rearrangement links TRBV2 to TRBJ2-1, with D perhaps TRBD2 (5 bases). This CDR3 region has 16 residues. Per germline, CDR1 SNHLY and CDR2 FYNNEI. V lost 1 base and J lost 2, with 12 bases in between. CDR3 nucleotides: TGTGCCAGCAGTGAAGTGGAGCGGTTGACCTACAATGAGCAGTTCTTC. Protein sequence: CASSEVERLTYNEQFF.

This clone rates as large (0.1 to 1%). The V call is TRBV11-2, the J call TRBJ1-1, with unresolved D. The CDR3 is 12 residues long. In germline, CDR1 is SGHAT, CDR2 FQNNGV. V was pared by 1 base and J by 11 bases, with 11 bases between. The CDR3 region has the DNA TGTGCCAGCAGCTTAGTGGGCGGCGAGGCTTTCTTT. The encoded protein is CASSLVGGEAFF.

The genes are TRBV2 and TRBJ2-7; possible D gene TRBD1, 5 bases. Germline V gives CDR1 SNHLY, CDR2 FYNNEI. The CDR3 consists of 17 residues. Trimming took off 3 bases at V and 0 bases at J, with 18 bases between the two ends. This CDR3 is CASSDNRKRGGSYEQYF. In nucleotides, the CDR3 is TGTGCCAGCAGTGACAACAGGAAAAGGGGTGGCTCCTACGAGCAGTACTTC.

V usage is TRBV15 and J usage is TRBJ2-2; no clear D gene. The CDR3 is 18 residues long. Germline-derived CDR1 and CDR2 are LNHNV and YYDKDF (reference sequence). V was trimmed by 0 bases and J by 4 bases, leaving 18 bases between them. The CDR3: CATSRDFLGPLRTGELFF. CDR3 nucleotides: TGTGCCACCAGCAGAGATTTTCTCGGACCCCTTCGCACCGGGGAGCTGTTTTTT.

This clone came up once. The chain couples TRBV5-1 to TRBJ2-5; D is possibly TRBD1 or TRBD2 (5 bases each). V was pared by 4 bases and J by 1 base, with 11 bases between. CDR1 SGHRS and CDR2 YFSETQ come from the germline V gene. The CDR3 covers 14 residues. CDR3 in amino acids: CASSGGHFQETQYF. The CDR3 DNA reads TGCGCCAGCAGCGGGGGTCACTTCCAAGAGACCCAGTACTTC.

This chain uses TRBV27 with TRBJ2-5; 13 positions agree with TRBD2. The CDR3 is 17 residues long. The V segment lost 4 bases and the J segment 0 bases; nucleotides outside the gene matches: 5. Germline CDR1 MNHEY, CDR2 SMNVEV (reference sequence). CDR3 sequence (DNA): TGTGCCAGCAGTTCGGGACTAGCGGGATTGTACCAAGAGACCCAGTACTTC. Its protein is CASSSGLAGLYQETQYF.

V and J are TRBV29-1 and TRBJ1-2, with 9 bases aligning to TRBD1. Unmatched junction bases numbered 9, after V lost 7 bases and J lost 6 bases. The CDR3 consists of 13 residues. Per the germline V gene, CDR1 is SQVTM and CDR2 is ANQGSEA. CDR3 residues: CSAWGQGSHGYTF. For the CDR3, the DNA is TGCAGCGCATGGGGACAGGGTTCTCATGGCTACACCTTC.

This rearrangement joins TRBV29-1 to TRBJ1-2, with no clear D. The CDR3 totals 11 residues. V was cut by 5 bases and J by 6 bases, with 10 bases left in between. Germline CDR1 and CDR2: SQVTM and ANQGSEA. CDR3 sequence (DNA): TGCAGCGTTTTGGCCGGGGATGGCTACACCTTC. Amino acids: CSVLAGDGYTF.

The J gene is TRBJ1-1, the V gene TRBV6-4; 10 bases map to TRBD1. The CDR3 has 14 residues. V lost 6 bases to trimming and J lost 6 bases; unmatched junction nucleotides: 7. Looked up from germline, CDR1 is MRHNA and CDR2 is SNTAGT. DNA for the CDR3: TGTGCCAGCAGCGCCGGACAGGGGGGGGCTGAAGCTTTCTTT. It translates to CASSAGQGGAEAFF.

The chain is built from TRBV2 and TRBJ2-5; 16 nucleotides align to TRBD2. V lost 5 bases and J lost 5; bases outside the gene matches: 8. This CDR3 region has 17 residues. Germline V gene sequence: CDR1 SNHLY, CDR2 FYNNEI. In DNA form, the CDR3 reads TGTGCCAGCAGTACCGGGACTAGCGGGGGGGCATGGGAGACCCAGTACTTC. As protein: CASSTGTSGGAWETQYF.

The chain employs TRBV7-9 and TRBJ2-7; D gene ambiguous. The CDR3 spans 13 residues. Germline values: CDR1 SEHNR, CDR2 FQNEAQ (reference sequence). Trimming shortened V by 2 bases and J by 4 bases, and 9 bases separated the two germline ends. CDR3 amino acids: CASSLMEGYEQYF. The CDR3 DNA follows: TGTGCCAGCAGCTTAATGGAAGGTTACGAGCAGTACTTC.

Relative to its sample, this clone is large. The chain has TRBV19 and TRBJ2-7, with TRBD1 matching 7 bases. This CDR3 region has 15 residues. Unmatched junction bases numbered 5, after V lost 3 bases and J lost 0 bases. The germline gives CDR1 LNHDA, CDR2 SQIVND (reference sequence). The CDR3 region is CASSMVGGFSYEQYF. The CDR3 nucleotides are TGTGCCAGTAGTATGGTAGGGGGCTTCTCCTACGAGCAGTACTTC.

Within the sample, this clone is large. The genes are TRBV10-3 and TRBJ2-7, with 7 positions matching TRBD2. Trimming took 8 bases from V and 7 from J; bases not matched to a gene: 8. The CDR3 covers 12 residues. Germline CDR1 is ENHRY and CDR2 is SYGVKD. CDR3 region: CAIGTTLDEQYF. Here the CDR3 DNA reads TGTGCCATCGGGACTACCCTAGATGAGCAGTACTTC.

The chain carries TRBV5-6 and TRBJ1-5; D is unresolved. This CDR3 contains 13 residues. The germline V and J ends were trimmed by 0 bases and 4 bases, with 5 bases remaining between them. Germline V gene sequence: CDR1 SGHDT, CDR2 YYEEEE. CDR3 coding DNA: TGTGCCAGCAGCTTGGGAAGGAATCAGCCCCAGCATTTT. Protein: CASSLGRNQPQHF.

J is TRBJ1-2 and V is TRBV5-1, with D possibly TRBD1 on 5 matching bases. CDR3 size: 15 residues. From germline, CDR1 is SGHRS and CDR2 YFSETQ. Trimming removed 0 bases at V and 2 bases at J, with 11 bases between. The DNA for the CDR3 is TGCGCCAGCAGCTTGGAAACAGGAGCCAACTATGGCTACACCTTC. Its translation: CASSLETGANYGYTF.

CDR3 in DNA: TGTGCCAGCAGAGAGGACCGTAACCTTAGGACGCAGTATTTT. This encodes CASREDRNLRTQYF. The rearrangement joins TRBV7-9 to TRBJ2-3; no clear D gene. V shed 6 bases and J shed 9 bases, with 19 bases lying between them. The CDR3 covers 14 residues. CDR1 and CDR2 (germline): SEHNR, FQNEAQ (reference sequence).

V is TRBV7-9 and J is TRBJ1-5; D ambiguous. The germline gives CDR1 SEHNR, CDR2 FQNEAQ (reference sequence). V was cut by 1 base and J by 6 bases, with 7 bases left in between. The CDR3 has 13 amino acids. The DNA of the CDR3 is TGTGCCAGCAGCTTAGAAGAGGGTCAGCCCCAGCATTTT. Residues: CASSLEEGQPQHF.

The rearrangement joins TRBV27 to TRBJ1-5; D is possibly TRBD1 (6 bases). Germline loops: CDR1 MNHEY, CDR2 SMNVEV (reference sequence). The CDR3 extends over 15 amino acids. Trimming removed 7 bases from V and 1 base from J, with 14 bases in between. CDR3 sequence: CASKEWGLSNQPQHF. As DNA, the CDR3 is TGTGCCAGCAAGGAGTGGGGGCTCAGCAATCAGCCCCAGCATTTT.

Notes on this clone: At one end, the junction sequence differs from germline, possibly due to a read error. This chain links TRBV6-4 with TRBJ1-3; 7 positions match TRBD1. CDR3 length equals 15 residues. Germline CDR1 reads MRHNA; CDR2 reads SNTAGT. In DNA, the CDR3 is TGTGCCAGCAGTTACTCGACAGGGAACGGAAACACCATATATTTT. Amino acids: CASSYSTGNGNTIYF.

The chain combines TRBV29-1 with TRBJ1-2, with 7 bases matching TRBD1. The CDR3 has 14 amino acids. Germline loops: CDR1 SQVTM, CDR2 ANQGSEA. V gave up 5 bases and J gave up 1 base; unmatched junction bases: 7. The CDR3 loop is CSVRQGMSNYGYTF. The CDR3 DNA reads as TGCAGCGTTAGACAGGGTATGAGTAACTATGGCTACACCTTC.

The chain combines TRBV5-1 with TRBJ2-7; 16 bases align to TRBD2. The germline gives CDR1 SGHRS, CDR2 YFSETQ. There are 17 residues in the CDR3. V dropped 0 bases and J dropped 3; count of bases not matched to a gene: 3. This chain's CDR3 is CASSLEGLAGGNYEQYF. CDR3 nucleotide sequence: TGCGCCAGCAGCTTGGAGGGACTAGCGGGAGGGAACTACGAGCAGTACTTC.

V is TRBV4-1 and J is TRBJ1-2, with 10 bases identical to TRBD1. The trim removed 7 bases at V and 4 bases at J, leaving 9 bases unmatched. This CDR3 has 15 residues. CDR1 MGHRA and CDR2 YSYEKL come from the germline V gene. CDR3 nucleotides: TGCGCCAGCAAGGAACGGGACAGGGGATTCTATGGCTACACCTTC. Its protein is CASKERDRGFYGYTF.

The chain combines TRBV28 with TRBJ2-3; TRBD2 aligns across 10 bases. V was clipped by 10 bases and J by 8 bases; unmatched bases: 12. The CDR3 sequence is 14 residues long. Looked up from germline, CDR1 is MDHEN and CDR2 is SYDVKM. CDR3 DNA sequence: TGTGCCACCGAGACTAGCGGGCGGGGTGGTACGCAGTATTTT. Its translation is CATETSGRGGTQYF.

This sequence joins TRBV29-1 and TRBJ1-1, with D possibly being TRBD1 (6 bases). V shed 2 bases and J shed 7 bases, with 11 bases lying between them. The CDR3 runs to 12 residues. From germline, CDR1 is SQVTM and CDR2 ANQGSEA. This CDR3 is CSVETGSIEAFF. CDR3 sequence (DNA): TGCAGCGTTGAAACAGGGTCCATTGAAGCTTTCTTT. Drawing the rest from reference TRBV29-1 and TRBJ1-1, the complete variable domain is SAVISQKPSRDICQRGTSLTIQCQVDSQVTMMFWYRQQPGQSLTLIATANQGSEATYESGFVIDKFPISRPNLTFSTLTVSNMSPEDSSIYLCSVETGSIEAFFGQGTRLTVV.

The V call is TRBV30, the J call TRBJ1-2, with 7 nucleotides matching TRBD1. Per the germline V gene, CDR1 is GTSNPN and CDR2 is SVGIG (reference sequence). V lost 3 bases to trimming and J lost 3 bases; unmatched junction nucleotides: 4. The CDR3 has 13 amino acids. CDR3 region: CAWRVRGDYGYTF. In nucleotides, the CDR3 is TGTGCCTGGAGAGTCAGGGGGGACTATGGCTACACCTTC.

The chain uses TRBV4-1 and TRBJ1-2; possible D gene TRBD1, 6 bases. V lost 1 base, J lost 4 bases, and 13 bases lay in between. This CDR3 comprises 15 residues. Germline assignment: CDR1 MGHRA and CDR2 YSYEKL. The DNA for the CDR3 is TGCGCCAGCAGCCAAGGGCAGGGGCTCACCTATGGCTACACCTTC. Amino acids: CASSQGQGLTYGYTF.

This sequence joins TRBV2 and TRBJ2-1; 7 positions agree with TRBD1. This CDR3 is 14 amino acids long. Per germline, CDR1 SNHLY and CDR2 FYNNEI. V shed 6 bases and J 6 bases; nucleotides not matched to a gene: 8. This CDR3 reads CASRTVQGINEQFF. The CDR3 DNA reads TGTGCCAGCAGGACAGTACAGGGGATCAATGAGCAGTTCTTC.

CDR3 sequence: CASSYTTLAVEQFF. CDR3 bases: TGTGCCAGCAGTTATACGACACTAGCGGTGGAGCAGTTCTTC. This sequence joins TRBV6-5 and TRBJ2-1; TRBD2 matches at 8 bases. After removal of 3 bases from V and 10 bases from J, the junction contained 8 bases not matched to a gene. CDR3 length: 14 amino acids. Germline loops: CDR1 MNHEY, CDR2 SVGAGI.

This clone was observed a single time. The chain has TRBV29-1 and TRBJ2-7; 7 nucleotides line up with TRBD1. CDR1 SQVTM and CDR2 ANQGSEA come from the germline V gene. After removal of 6 bases from V and 5 bases from J, the junction contained 4 bases not matched to a gene. CDR3 length: 11 residues. DNA for the CDR3: TGCAGCGTGTTCGACAGGGACGAGCAGTACTTC. Its translation is CSVFDRDEQYF.

The rearrangement uses TRBV7-9 and TRBJ1-1, with D uncertain. The CDR3 consists of 13 residues. Germline V gene data show CDR1 as SEHNR and CDR2 as FQNEAQ (reference sequence). The ends were cut back, 6 bases at V and 0 bases at J, with 8 bases in the middle. CDR3 protein: CASRPGLNTEAFF. CDR3 in DNA: TGTGCCAGCAGACCTGGACTGAACACTGAAGCTTTCTTT.